This TCR beta chain was identified during a study of cytomegalovirus exposure and HLA in healthy donors. The PCR made use of 60 Vbeta and 13 Jbeta primers. Profiled with immunoSEQ multiplex PCR; TCRdb holds only in-frame clones, not every one. The top ten clones hold 7.5% to 10% of a sample with 180,000 or so clones, roughly 88% of them seen once. Germline CDR1 and CDR2: SGDLS and YYNGEE. The CDR3 has 16 residues. V lost 2 bases and J 0 bases, leaving 9 bases between the germline ends. This sequence was found in a man younger than 30 in good health and CMV-seropositive. The chain recombines TRBV9 with TRBJ1-6, with D possibly TRBD1 on 6 matching bases. Sequencing input: PBMCs. The CDR3 sequence is CASSVRGTSYNSPLHF. In nucleotides, the CDR3 is TGTGCCAGCAGCGTGAGGGGGACCTCCTATAATTCACCCCTCCACTTT.